The rows below give T cell receptor beta chains drawn from one sample of a study of cytomegalovirus exposure and HLA in healthy donors. Some clones are missing from TCRdb's copy, which holds only in-frame ones; the method was immunoSEQ multiplex PCR. This table holds 50,000 to 65,000 clones, 85% to 95% found once. The specimen was PBMCs. These receptors were collected from a woman under 30 in good health and CMV-seropositive. Both conserved end residues are part of each CDR3. A D gene is named only where the DNA matches it firmly. Rows give clone size only sometimes, using once, few, many, or a class for an expanded clone.

TRBJ1-4 | NA | TRBV28 | TRBD1 | CASTPPGTGEEKLFF | TGTGCCAGCACTCCCCCCGGGACAGGGGAGGAAAAACTGTTTTTT
TRBJ2-3 | NA | TRBV28 | NA | CASSSPRPDTQYF | TGTGCCAGCAGTTCCCCTCGTCCAGATACGCAGTATTTT
TRBJ2-5 | NA | TRBV19 | NA | CASSKGGQETQYF | TGTGCCAGTTCTAAGGGGGGGCAAGAGACCCAGTACTTC
TRBJ2-1 | NA | TRBV29-1 | NA | CSVARLGGSYNEQFF | TGCAGCGTTGCCCGGTTAGGGGGCTCCTACAATGAGCAGTTCTTC
TRBJ1-1 | NA | TRBV27 | NA | CASSPRGAAGNTEAFF | TGTGCCAGCAGTCCCCGGGGGGCGGCCGGGAACACTGAAGCTTTCTTT
TRBJ1-2 | NA | TRBV6-5 | TRBD1 | CASSYRDRGYGYTF | TGTGCCAGCAGTTACAGGGACAGGGGCTATGGCTACACCTTC
TRBJ2-7 | once | TRBV6-5 | NA | CASKIWHRAYEQYF | TGTGCCAGCAAGATTTGGCACAGGGCCTACGAGCAGTACTTC
TRBJ1-1 | NA | TRBV5-1 | NA | CASSLAPRGPSFPEAFF | TGCGCCAGCAGCTTGGCCCCCAGGGGACCCTCCTTCCCTGAAGCTTTCTTT
TRBJ2-1 | NA | TRBV15 | NA | CATSSHRNEQFF | TGTGCCACCAGCAGCCACAGGAATGAGCAGTTCTTC
TRBJ2-5 | NA | TRBV13 | NA | CASSFQPGEQETQYF | TGTGCCAGCAGCTTTCAACCGGGAGAACAAGAGACCCAGTACTTC
TRBJ1-3 | NA | TRBV30 | NA | CAWSEGWGPGNTIYF | TGTGCCTGGAGTGAGGGATGGGGGCCTGGAAACACCATATATTTT
TRBJ2-2 | NA | TRBV7-9 | NA | CASSLGRINTGELFF | TGTGCCAGCAGCTTAGGCAGAATAAACACCGGGGAGCTGTTTTTT
TRBJ2-7 | NA | TRBV6-5 | TRBD1 | CASGDRVAYEQYF | TGTGCCAGCGGAGACAGGGTTGCCTACGAGCAGTACTTC
TRBJ2-5 | NA | TRBV5-1 | NA | CASSVLSGETQYF | TGCGCCAGCAGCGTACTATCAGGGGAGACCCAGTACTTC
TRBJ2-3 | once | TRBV11-3 | NA | CASSLSGGSTDTQYF | TGTGCCAGCAGCTTGTCTGGGGGCTCCACAGATACGCAGTATTTT
TRBJ2-5 | NA | TRBV20-1 | TRBD2 | CSAGWGGAQYF | TGCAGTGCTGGGTGGGGGGGTGCCCAGTACTTC
TRBJ2-3 | NA | TRBV2 | NA | CASKIELHTDTQYF | TGTGCCAGCAAAATCGAGCTTCACACAGATACGCAGTATTTT
TRBJ1-5 | NA | TRBV6-1 | NA | CASSETRASLNQPQHF | TGTGCCAGCAGTGAAACTAGGGCCAGCTTAAATCAGCCCCAGCATTTT
TRBJ2-7 | NA | TRBV9 | NA | CASSPTGSPIAYEQYF | TGTGCCAGCAGCCCCACCGGGAGCCCGATCGCCTACGAGCAGTACTTC
TRBJ2-2 | NA | TRBV5-1 | TRBD1 | CASTYGQGDTGELFF | TGCGCCAGCACCTACGGACAGGGGGATACCGGGGAGCTGTTTTTT
TRBJ2-3 | NA | TRBV29-1 | NA | CSVDGLAQTSTDTQYF | TGCAGCGTTGATGGGCTAGCACAAACTAGCACAGATACGCAGTATTTT
TRBJ2-5 | NA | TRBV7-9 | NA | CASSSPRTVQETQYF | TGTGCCAGCAGCTCACCCAGGACAGTACAAGAGACCCAGTACTTC
TRBJ1-1 | NA | TRBV20-1 | NA | CSARRGEAFF | TGCAGTGCTAGACGGGGTGAAGCTTTCTTT
TRBJ1-1 | NA | TRBV11-2 | TRBD1 | CASSWGTGVNTEAFF | TGTGCCAGCAGCTGGGGGACAGGTGTGAACACTGAAGCTTTCTTT
TRBJ1-2 | NA | TRBV5-4 | NA | CASSWGRELDYGYTF | TGTGCCAGCAGCTGGGGACGGGAGCTTGACTATGGCTACACCTTC
TRBJ2-7 | NA | TRBV6-7 | TRBD1 | CASSARPQGASYEQYF | TGTGCCAGCAGTGCCCGACCACAGGGGGCGTCGTACGAGCAGTACTTC
TRBJ2-7 | once | TRBV28 | TRBD2 | CASSRTSGSYEQYF | TGTGCCAGCAGTCGGACTAGCGGGAGTTACGAGCAGTACTTC
TRBJ2-1 | NA | TRBV2 | NA | CASRWAPWVNKQFF | TGTGCCAGCAGATGGGCGCCATGGGTGAATAAGCAGTTCTTC
TRBJ1-2 | NA | TRBV9 | NA | CASSVAPFIANYGYTF | TGTGCCAGCAGCGTAGCTCCGTTTATAGCTAACTATGGCTACACCTTC
TRBJ2-1 | NA | TRBV15 | NA | CATSPRDLQGYNEQFF | TGTGCCACCAGCCCGAGGGACCTTCAGGGGTACAATGAGCAGTTCTTC
TRBJ2-2 | NA | TRBV10-2 | TRBD1 | CASIAPIQGVGGNTGELFF | TGCGCCAGCATTGCTCCAATACAGGGGGTCGGGGGAAACACCGGGGAGCTGTTTTTT
TRBJ2-5 | NA | TRBV5-6 | NA | CASDLGAGEETQYF | TGTGCCAGCGACTTAGGGGCAGGAGAAGAGACCCAGTACTTC
TRBJ1-4 | NA | TRBV7-9 | TRBD1 | CASSRLQGSGEKLFF | TGTGCCAGCAGCAGATTACAGGGGTCGGGGGAAAAACTGTTTTTT
TRBJ2-7 | NA | TRBV6-6 | NA | CASSYSVRGEQYF | TGTGCCAGCAGTTACTCCGTAAGGGGCGAGCAGTACTTC
TRBJ1-6 | NA | TRBV6-6 | TRBD1 | CASRTGLFSPLHF | TGTGCCAGCAGGACAGGGTTGTTCTCACCCCTCCACTTT
TRBJ2-7 | few | TRBV5-1 | TRBD2 | CASSLNQRGDEQYF | TGCGCCAGCAGCTTGAACCAGCGGGGTGACGAGCAGTACTTC
TRBJ1-2 | once | TRBV2 | NA | CASSATAQGYTF | TGTGCCAGCAGTGCCACAGCTCAAGGCTACACCTTC
TRBJ2-3 | NA | TRBV5-6 | TRBD2 | CASSLGLAGTQYF | TGTGCCAGCAGCCTCGGACTAGCGGGAACGCAGTATTTT
TRBJ2-7 | NA | TRBV20-1 | NA | CSARHYEQYF | TGCAGTGCTAGACATTACGAGCAGTACTTC
TRBJ2-7 | NA | TRBV11-2 | TRBD2 | CASSRGTSGSEQYF | TGTGCCAGCAGCCGAGGGACTAGCGGTTCAGAGCAGTACTTC
TRBJ1-2 | NA | TRBV10-3 | TRBD1 | CAISESSRGTGTSGYYGYTF | TGTGCCATCAGTGAGTCGAGTCGAGGGACAGGGACGTCTGGGTACTATGGCTACACCTTC
TRBJ2-1 | NA | TRBV6-1 | TRBD2 | CASSEFRAGRGRNEQFF | TGTGCCAGCAGTGAATTCCGGGCCGGGAGGGGGAGGAATGAGCAGTTCTTC
TRBJ2-3 | NA | TRBV28 | TRBD1 | CASSSSKGAGTDTQYF | TGTGCCAGCAGTTCATCGAAGGGGGCCGGGACAGATACGCAGTATTTT
TRBJ1-2 | NA | TRBV6-6 | NA | CASSYSRFPNYGYTF | TGTGCCAGCAGTTACTCGAGATTCCCCAACTATGGCTACACCTTC
TRBJ1-1 | NA | TRBV5-1 | TRBD1 | CASSVTGGVTEAFF | TGCGCCAGCAGCGTGACAGGGGGCGTCACTGAAGCTTTCTTT
TRBJ1-2 | NA | TRBV6-1 | NA | CASKKSLPPDGYTF | TGTGCCAGCAAAAAAAGTCTCCCCCCGGATGGCTACACCTTC
TRBJ2-5 | once | TRBV5-1 | TRBD1 | CASSSTGDQETQYF | TGCGCCAGCAGCTCCACAGGGGACCAAGAGACCCAGTACTTC
TRBJ2-7 | NA | TRBV4-1 | TRBD2 | CASSQAGGSLYEQYF | TGCGCCAGCAGCCAAGCGGGCGGGAGTCTCTACGAGCAGTACTTC
TRBJ1-1 | NA | TRBV2 | TRBD1 | CASTTGGAIKAFF | TGTGCCAGCACCACAGGGGGCGCTATTAAGGCTTTCTTT
TRBJ2-1 | NA | TRBV4-1 | NA | CASSTQGFEQFF | TGCGCCAGCAGCACGCAGGGGTTTGAGCAGTTCTTC
TRBJ1-1 | NA | TRBV6-5 | NA | CASFRGSNTEAFF | TGTGCCAGCTTCAGGGGATCGAACACTGAAGCTTTCTTT
TRBJ2-7 | NA | TRBV7-9 | NA | CASSFVAGDSYEQYF | TGTGCCAGCAGCTTCGTGGCAGGGGATTCCTACGAGCAGTACTTC
TRBJ2-1 | NA | TRBV19 | NA | CASSIDVSGYNEQFF | TGTGCCAGTAGTATAGACGTTAGCGGATACAATGAGCAGTTCTTC
TRBJ2-1 | NA | TRBV28 | NA | CASTPSSSYNEQFF | TGTGCCAGCACCCCTTCCAGCTCCTACAATGAGCAGTTCTTC
TRBJ2-7 | NA | TRBV7-8 | NA | CASSAKYEQYF | TGTGCCAGCAGCGCTAAATACGAGCAGTACTTC
TRBJ2-6 | NA | TRBV10-3 | NA | CAISPLLSGANVLTF | TGTGCCATCAGTCCGCTACTCTCTGGGGCCAACGTCCTGACTTTC
TRBJ2-3 | NA | TRBV28 | NA | CATSRGTQYF | TGTGCCACCAGTAGGGGTACGCAGTATTTT
TRBJ2-1 | NA | TRBV10-1 | NA | CASSSSGGLNEQFF | TGCGCCAGCAGTTCCAGCGGTGGGTTGAATGAGCAGTTCTTC
TRBJ2-7 | NA | TRBV4-2 | NA | CASSQEPTSSYEQYF | TGTGCCAGCAGCCAAGAACCAACCAGCTCCTACGAGCAGTACTTC